This TCR beta chain was retrieved from a study of blood T cells in healthy people across ages. Whole-study findings and limits: PBMC samples, being unsorted, prevented any conclusive comparison of naive and antigen-experienced cells.

Notes on this clonotype: Antigen: not known.

CDR1 and CDR2 from the germline V gene are SGHRS and YFSETQ. The CDR3 has 15 amino acids. The use of a sample-barcoded 5' primer and a J-beta primer mix characterized a second PCR of roughly 7 to 12 cycles. TCRdb itself ran the 5' RACE reads through MiXCR, one entry per CDR3 protein. The sample has 700,000 to 900,000 distinct CDR3 sequences, roughly 50% seen once. The V gene is TRBV5-1, the J gene TRBJ2-7; D remains ambiguous. TRBJ2-5 matches the DNA end more closely, so the J call is doubtful. The TCR comes from a man older than 75 in good health. The sequenced sample was blood. The CDR3 region has the DNA TGCGCCAGCAGCCCCCGTGACGGCCTTAAAGAGACCCAGTACTTC. Amino acids: CASSPRDGLKETQYF.